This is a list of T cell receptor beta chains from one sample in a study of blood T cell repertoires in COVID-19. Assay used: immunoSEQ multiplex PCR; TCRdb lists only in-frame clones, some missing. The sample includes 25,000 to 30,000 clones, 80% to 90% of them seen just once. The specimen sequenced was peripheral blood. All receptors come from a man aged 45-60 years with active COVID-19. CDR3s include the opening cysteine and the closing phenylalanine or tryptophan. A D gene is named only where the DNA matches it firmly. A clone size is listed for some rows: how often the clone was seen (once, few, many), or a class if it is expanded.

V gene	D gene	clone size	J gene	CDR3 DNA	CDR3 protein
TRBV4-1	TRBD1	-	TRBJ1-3	TGCGCCAGCAGCCACGGACAGGGCGGAGGAAACACCATATATTTT	CASSHGQGGGNTIYF
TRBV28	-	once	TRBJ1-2	TGTGCCAGCAGTTTGGGGCCGCTCTATGGCTACACCTTC	CASSLGPLYGYTF
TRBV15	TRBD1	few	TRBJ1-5	TGTGCCACCAGCAAAAGGGACAGGACCGATCAGCCCCAGCATTTT	CATSKRDRTDQPQHF
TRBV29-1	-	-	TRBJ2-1	TGCAGCGTCGAGGGTTGGCGTAATGAGCAGTTCTTC	CSVEGWRNEQFF
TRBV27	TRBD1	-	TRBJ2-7	TGTGCCAGCAGTTTATCAGGACAGGGAAGCTACGAGCAGTACTTC	CASSLSGQGSYEQYF
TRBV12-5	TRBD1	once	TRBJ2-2	TGTGCTAGTGGTTTGTTGTGGGACAGGGGCACCGGGGAGCTGTTTTTT	CASGLLWDRGTGELFF
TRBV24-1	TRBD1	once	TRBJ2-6	TGTGCCACCGCGGGACAGGGCTTTACTGGGGCCAACGTCCTGACTTTC	CATAGQGFTGANVLTF
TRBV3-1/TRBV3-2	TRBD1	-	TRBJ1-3	TGTGCCAGCAGCGCAGACAGGGGATTAGACACCATATATTTT	CASSADRGLDTIYF
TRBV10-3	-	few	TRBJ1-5	TGTGCCATCAGTGGGGGGGACCAGCCCCAGCATTTT	CAISGGDQPQHF
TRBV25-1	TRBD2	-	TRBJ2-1	TGTGCCAGCAGCTACACTAGCGCTGAGCAGTTCTTC	CASSYTSAEQFF
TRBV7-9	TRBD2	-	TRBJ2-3	TGTGCCACCGAGACTAGCCCGCCAGATACGCAGTATTTT	CATETSPPDTQYF
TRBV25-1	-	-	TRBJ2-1	TGTGCCAGCAGTGAACTCGGCGGTTACTACAATGAGCAGTTCTTC	CASSELGGYYNEQFF
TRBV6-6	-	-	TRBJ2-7	TGTGCCAGCACCTCAGGGCGATCCTACGAGCAGTACTTC	CASTSGRSYEQYF
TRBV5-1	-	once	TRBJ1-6	TGCGCCAGCAGGAGAGCGGGCACCAGAAATTCACCCCTCCACTTT	CASRRAGTRNSPLHF
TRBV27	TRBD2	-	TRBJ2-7	TGTGCCAGCAGTTCCCTCGGACTAGACCACTACGAGCAGTACTTC	CASSSLGLDHYEQYF
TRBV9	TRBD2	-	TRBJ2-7	TGTGCCAGCAGCTCCCGTCCGGGGGGTACTTACGAGCAGTACTTC	CASSSRPGGTYEQYF
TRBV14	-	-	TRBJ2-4	TGTGCCAGCAGCCAATTCCGATCCCAGGGATCCAAAAACATTCAGTACTTC	CASSQFRSQGSKNIQYF
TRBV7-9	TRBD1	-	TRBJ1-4	TGTGCCAGCAGCTGGGGACAGGGGAAGGAAAAACTGTTTTTT	CASSWGQGKEKLFF
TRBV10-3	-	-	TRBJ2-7	TGTGCCATCAGCCTAAGACAGCAGAGCTCCTACGAGCAGTACTTC	CAISLRQQSSYEQYF
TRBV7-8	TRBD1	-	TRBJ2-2	TGTGCCAGCAGCCGACAGGGGGCTAAGACCGGGGAGCTGTTTTTT	CASSRQGAKTGELFF
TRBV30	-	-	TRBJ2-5	TGTGCCTGGAGTGTACAAAGAGGGCACTCCCAAGAGACCCAGTACTTC	CAWSVQRGHSQETQYF
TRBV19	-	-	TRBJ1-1	TGTGCCAGTACCCCCCCGGGGGGGCGAAGCGGAGCTTTCTTT	CASTPPGGRSGAFF
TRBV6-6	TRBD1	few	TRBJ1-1	TGTGCCAGCAGTTACTCGAAGGACAGGGAAGCTTTCTTT	CASSYSKDREAFF
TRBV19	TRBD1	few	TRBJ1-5	TGTGCCAGTAATAGAGGGGGCGATAGCAATCAGCCCCAGCATTTT	CASNRGGDSNQPQHF
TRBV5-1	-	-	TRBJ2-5	TGCGCCAGCACCGCGGCCCATGCGGAGACCCAGTACTTC	CASTAAHAETQYF
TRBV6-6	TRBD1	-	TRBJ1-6	TGTGCCAGCAGTTACGGGGGACAGGGAAATTCACCCCTCCACTTT	CASSYGGQGNSPLHF
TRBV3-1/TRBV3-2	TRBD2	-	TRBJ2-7	TGTGCCAGCAGCTTCGAGCTAGCGGACGAGCAGTACTTC	CASSFELADEQYF
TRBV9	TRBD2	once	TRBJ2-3	TGTGCCAGCAGCGCCCTTCTAGCGGGGGGTACAGATACGCAGTATTTT	CASSALLAGGTDTQYF
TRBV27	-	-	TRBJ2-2	TGTGCCAGCGGGGTTCTTGGACAGACGAACACCGGGGAGCTGTTTTTT	CASGVLGQTNTGELFF
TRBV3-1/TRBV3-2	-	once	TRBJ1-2	TGTGCCAGCAGCCAAAGCTATGGTGGCTACACCTTC	CASSQSYGGYTF
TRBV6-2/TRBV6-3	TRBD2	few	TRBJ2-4	TGTGCCAGCAGTTACTCGAGGGCAGCGGGAGGGCGGGGAAACATTCAGTACTTC	CASSYSRAAGGRGNIQYF
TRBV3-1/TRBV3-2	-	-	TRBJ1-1	TGTGCCAGCAGCCAACGGCGGGGGACCATGAACACTGAAGCTTTCTTT	CASSQRRGTMNTEAFF
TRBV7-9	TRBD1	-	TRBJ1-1	TGTGCCAGCAGCTTGGGACAGGGGACGAGGACTGAAGCTTTCTTT	CASSLGQGTRTEAFF
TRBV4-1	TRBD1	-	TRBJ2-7	TGCGCCAGCAGCCAAGAAGGGACAGGGGGCTACGAGCAGTACTTC	CASSQEGTGGYEQYF
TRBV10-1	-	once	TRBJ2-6	TGCGCCAGCAGTGGAGGGCGCTCTGGGGCCAACGTCCTGACTTTC	CASSGGRSGANVLTF
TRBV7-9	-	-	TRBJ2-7	TGTGCCAGCAGCTTAGTGGGGCTTTCGGGCGAGCAGTACTTC	CASSLVGLSGEQYF
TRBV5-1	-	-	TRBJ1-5	TGCGCCAGCAGCTTGGACAGGGGCAATCAGCCCCAGCATTTT	CASSLDRGNQPQHF
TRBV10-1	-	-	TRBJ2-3	TGCGCCAGCAGTGAAATAACTGCGAGAAAAACAGATACGCAGTATTTT	CASSEITARKTDTQYF
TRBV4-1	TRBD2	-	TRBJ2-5	TGCGCCAGCAGCCAAATCAGCGGGGGGCCCGGAGAGACCCAGTACTTC	CASSQISGGPGETQYF
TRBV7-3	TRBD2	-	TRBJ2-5	TGTGCCAGCAGCGTCACTAGCGGGGGTGAGACCCAGTACTTC	CASSVTSGGETQYF
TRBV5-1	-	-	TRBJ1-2	TGCGCCAGCAGCTACGGGGACTATGGCTACACCTTC	CASSYGDYGYTF
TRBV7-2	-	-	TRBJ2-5	TGTGCCAGCAGCTTAGGGGGCTTGGAGACCCAGTACTTC	CASSLGGLETQYF
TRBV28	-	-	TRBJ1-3	TGTGCCAGCCGACAACAGGGCTCTGGAAACACCATATATTTT	CASRQQGSGNTIYF